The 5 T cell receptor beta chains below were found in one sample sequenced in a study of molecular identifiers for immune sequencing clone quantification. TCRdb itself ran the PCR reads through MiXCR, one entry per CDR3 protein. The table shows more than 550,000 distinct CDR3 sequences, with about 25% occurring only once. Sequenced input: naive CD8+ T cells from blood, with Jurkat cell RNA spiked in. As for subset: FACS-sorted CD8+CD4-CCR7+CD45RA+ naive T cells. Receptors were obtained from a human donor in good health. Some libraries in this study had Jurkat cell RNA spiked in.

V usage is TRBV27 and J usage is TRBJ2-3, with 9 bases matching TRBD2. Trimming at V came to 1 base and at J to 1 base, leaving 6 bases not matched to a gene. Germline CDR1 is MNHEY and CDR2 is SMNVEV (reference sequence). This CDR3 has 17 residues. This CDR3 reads CASSLFRLAGGTDTQYF. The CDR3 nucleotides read TGTGCCAGCAGTTTATTTAGGTTAGCGGGAGGCACAGATACGCAGTATTTT.

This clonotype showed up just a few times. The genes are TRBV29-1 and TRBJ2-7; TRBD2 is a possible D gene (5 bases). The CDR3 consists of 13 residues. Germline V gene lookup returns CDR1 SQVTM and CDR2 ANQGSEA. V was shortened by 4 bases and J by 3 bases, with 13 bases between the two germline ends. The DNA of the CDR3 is TGCAGCGTTGTATTGTCTAGCTTCTACGAGCAGTACTTC. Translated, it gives CSVVLSSFYEQYF.

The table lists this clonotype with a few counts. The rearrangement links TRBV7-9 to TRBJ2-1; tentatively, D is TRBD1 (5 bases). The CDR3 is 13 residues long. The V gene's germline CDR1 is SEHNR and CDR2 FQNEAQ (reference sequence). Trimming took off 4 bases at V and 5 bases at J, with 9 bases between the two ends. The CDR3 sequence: CASSSSRDNEQFF. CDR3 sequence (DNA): TGTGCCAGCAGCTCGAGCAGGGACAATGAGCAGTTCTTC.

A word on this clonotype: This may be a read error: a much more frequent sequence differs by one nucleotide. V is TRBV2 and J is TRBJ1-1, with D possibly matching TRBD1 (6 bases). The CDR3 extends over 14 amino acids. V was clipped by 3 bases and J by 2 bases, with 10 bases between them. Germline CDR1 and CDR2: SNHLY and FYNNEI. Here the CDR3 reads CASSEDSFNTEAFF. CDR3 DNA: TGTGCCAGCAGTGAGGACAGCTTCAACACTGAAGCTTTCTTT.

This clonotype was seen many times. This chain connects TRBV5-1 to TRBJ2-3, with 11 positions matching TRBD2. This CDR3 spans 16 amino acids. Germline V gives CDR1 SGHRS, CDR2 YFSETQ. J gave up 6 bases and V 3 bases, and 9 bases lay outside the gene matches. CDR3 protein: CASSWKLAGAADTQYF. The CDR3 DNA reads TGCGCCAGCAGCTGGAAACTAGCGGGGGCAGCGGATACGCAGTATTTT.